Below, 32 T cell receptor beta chains from the same sample are listed, as sequenced in a study of beta chain features in type 1 diabetes. Study findings and constraints: Type 1 diabetes patients had TCRB CDR3s that were shorter (moderately but significantly so) in all four CD4+ subsets.

Antigens for these TCRs are unknown. The investigators reverse transcribed all of the isolated RNA, so they sequenced expressed TCRB transcripts. Data came from immunoSEQ multiplex PCR; TCRdb stores just in-frame clones and leaves some out. The sample comprises 230,000 or so clones, 16% of which are singletons, and 0.065% to 0.1% rests with the top ten. The material sequenced was naive CD4+ T cells from blood. Receptors originate from a man aged 25-45 years with type 1 diabetes.

The chain recombines TRBV25-1 with TRBJ1-4, with D possibly being TRBD1 (6 bases). This CDR3 spans 13 amino acids. Germline loops: CDR1 MGHDK, CDR2 SYGVNS. V was clipped by 4 bases and J by 7 bases, with 10 bases between them. The CDR3 coding sequence is TGTGCCAGCAGTGTACAGGGTGGTGAAAAACTGTTTTTT. Encoded protein: CASSVQGGEKLFF.

This clone was detected a few times. The gene calls are TRBV7-9 and TRBJ1-2, with D uncertain. CDR1 is SEHNR and CDR2 is FQNEAQ in the germline V gene (reference sequence). V was cut by 0 bases and J by 7 bases, with 15 bases left in between. The CDR3 is 15 residues long. CDR3 sequence reads: CASSLAQRRDVGYTF. DNA for the CDR3: TGTGCCAGCAGCTTAGCGCAGAGAAGGGATGTTGGCTACACCTTC.

V and J are TRBV4-1 and TRBJ2-3; a possible D gene is TRBD2 (6 bases). The germline CDR1 and CDR2 sequences are MGHRA and YSYEKL. Trimming cost V 6 bases and J 4 bases, with 17 bases left between them. This CDR3 contains 15 residues. CDR3 sequence: CASRFSGAGADTQYF. The CDR3 nucleotides are TGCGCCAGCAGGTTTTCGGGAGCCGGCGCAGATACGCAGTATTTT.

This clone showed up just a few times. The J gene is TRBJ2-1, the V gene TRBV29-1; D is possibly TRBD1 (5 bases). Germline loops: CDR1 SQVTM, CDR2 ANQGSEA. The CDR3 loop spans 14 amino acids. Trimming took off 2 bases at V and 0 bases at J, with 8 bases between the two ends. CDR3 bases: TGCAGCGTTGAATTCAGGGACTCCTACAATGAGCAGTTCTTC. Its translation: CSVEFRDSYNEQFF.

The chain joins TRBV14 to TRBJ2-6, with D unclear. Between the trimmed V and J ends, which lost 5 bases and 1 base, there was a span of 9 bases. Germline assignment: CDR1 SGHDN and CDR2 FVKESK. The CDR3 has 15 amino acids. CDR3 protein: CASSKVTSGANVLTF. The CDR3 nucleotides are TGTGCCAGCAGCAAGGTGACTTCTGGGGCCAACGTCCTGACTTTC.

CDR3 sequence: CASRTGVRGYTF. In DNA, the CDR3 is TGTGCCAGCAGAACAGGGGTGCGAGGCTACACCTTC. This rearrangement joins TRBV27 to TRBJ1-2, with 7 bases lining up with TRBD1. Losses at the gene ends were 6 bases for V and 8 bases for J; bases not matched to a gene: 6. The CDR3 has 12 amino acids. Germline V CDR1 and CDR2: MNHEY, SMNVEV (reference sequence).

The CDR3 sequence is CASSRSGADQETQYF. Here the CDR3 DNA reads TGCGCCAGCAGCCGATCGGGGGCCGACCAAGAGACCCAGTACTTC. V usage is TRBV5-1 and J usage is TRBJ2-5, with D perhaps assigned TRBD1 or TRBD2 (6 bases each). V gave up 4 bases and J gave up 0 bases, with 13 bases separating them. The CDR3 covers 15 residues. Germline CDR1 SGHRS, CDR2 YFSETQ.

This clone was counted a few times. CDR3 nucleotides: TGCAGTGCTAGAGCCTCGGAGACCCAGTACTTC. It codes for CSARASETQYF. The V call is TRBV20-1, the J call TRBJ2-5; D gene unclear. Deletions cut 1 base from V and 5 bases from J, with 5 bases between. Germline V lookup: CDR1 DFQATT, CDR2 SNEGSKA (reference sequence). The CDR3 loop spans 11 amino acids.

This chain links TRBV5-4 with TRBJ2-3, with D hard to call. CDR1 is SGHNT and CDR2 is YYREEE in the germline V gene (reference sequence). This CDR3 is 14 amino acids long. Deletions cut 3 bases from V and 0 bases from J, with 8 bases between. The CDR3 sequence: CASSSYSSTDTQYF. In nucleotides, the CDR3 is TGTGCCAGCAGCTCCTACAGCAGCACAGATACGCAGTATTTT.

The chain has TRBV4-1 and TRBJ1-5, with D uncertain. The CDR3 contains 15 residues. CDR1 is MGHRA and CDR2 is YSYEKL in the germline V gene. Trimming left V 2 bases short and J 1 base short, with 9 bases between. CDR3 nucleotides: TGCGCCAGCAGCCAACTTGGTCTGAGCAATCAGCCCCAGCATTTT. Residues: CASSQLGLSNQPQHF.

The gene calls are TRBV19 and TRBJ2-1, with 10 bases fitting TRBD2. This CDR3 region has 14 residues. Looked up from germline, CDR1 is LNHDA and CDR2 is SQIVND (reference sequence). J lost 7 bases, V lost 3 bases, and 3 bases had no gene match. This CDR3 reads CASSIASGRNEQFF. The CDR3 DNA reads as TGTGCCAGTAGTATTGCTAGCGGGAGAAATGAGCAGTTCTTC.

The genes are TRBV6-6 and TRBJ2-5; 7 bases match TRBD2. CDR3 length: 15 amino acids. V shed 7 bases and J 1 base; nucleotides not matched to a gene: 9. Germline CDR1 and CDR2: MNHNY and SVGAGI (reference sequence). The CDR3 region has the DNA TGTGCCAGCAAGGATGGAGCGGGGCCCCAAGAGACCCAGTACTTC. Protein product: CASKDGAGPQETQYF.

This clone was found a few times. This chain links TRBV4-1 with TRBJ2-3; D is uncertain. This CDR3 spans 16 amino acids. In germline, CDR1 is MGHRA, CDR2 YSYEKL. The V end lost 0 bases, the J end lost 0 bases, and 10 bases lay between the germline ends. The CDR3 DNA sequence: TGCGCCAGCAGCCAAGATTGGCAGCAAAGCACAGATACGCAGTATTTT. The encoded protein is CASSQDWQQSTDTQYF.

The chain combines TRBV10-3 with TRBJ1-1; no clear D. CDR3 length equals 13 residues. Looked up from germline, CDR1 is ENHRY and CDR2 is SYGVKD. Deletions cut 7 bases from V and 1 base from J, with 10 bases between. The CDR3 reads CAITRTGNTEAFF. The CDR3 coding sequence is TGTGCCATCACCAGGACGGGGAACACTGAAGCTTTCTTT.

This clone showed up just a few times. The rearrangement links TRBV7-9 to TRBJ2-3; D is perhaps TRBD1 (6 bases). The V end lost 3 bases, the J end lost 2 bases, and 15 bases lay between the germline ends. CDR3 length equals 16 residues. Germline-derived CDR1 and CDR2 are SEHNR and FQNEAQ (reference sequence). This CDR3 is CASSLGLGGPTDTQYF. Written as DNA, the CDR3 is TGTGCCAGCAGCTTGGGGTTAGGGGGACCCACAGATACGCAGTATTTT.

A few counts support this clone. The chain links TRBV29-1 to TRBJ2-3, with 11 bases lining up with TRBD2. The CDR3 has 14 amino acids. With V trimmed by 7 bases and J by 0 bases, 3 bases remained unmatched. CDR1 is SQVTM and CDR2 is ANQGSEA in the germline V gene. The CDR3 protein is CSGGLAASTDTQYF. The CDR3, as DNA: TGCAGCGGGGGACTAGCGGCTAGCACAGATACGCAGTATTTT.

The V call is TRBV30, the J call TRBJ2-7, with D perhaps assigned TRBD1 or TRBD2 (6 bases each). Trimming removed 5 bases from V and 9 bases from J, with 23 bases in between. Germline V gives CDR1 GTSNPN, CDR2 SVGIG (reference sequence). There are 14 residues in the CDR3. CDR3 region: CAWGTGASLLGQYF. Here the CDR3 DNA reads TGTGCCTGGGGAACGGGGGCATCCCTATTGGGGCAGTACTTC.

The rearrangement joins TRBV5-1 to TRBJ2-5; D gene uncertain. Germline V gene data show CDR1 as SGHRS and CDR2 as YFSETQ. The V gene lost 0 bases and the J gene lost 5 bases, with 11 bases spanning the gap. The CDR3 is 14 amino acids. CDR3 sequence (DNA): TGCGCCAGCAGCTTGGAAGGGTTGGGGGAGACCCAGTACTTC. As protein: CASSLEGLGETQYF.

V usage is TRBV10-3 and J usage is TRBJ2-1; 13 bases match TRBD2. CDR3 size: 16 residues. Trimming cost V 3 bases and J 15 bases; bases outside gene matches: 14. The germline CDR1 and CDR2 sequences are ENHRY and SYGVKD. CDR3 nucleotide sequence: TGTGCCATCAGTGAAATCGGGACTAGCGGGATTAAGTACGGGTTCTTC. Translating it yields CAISEIGTSGIKYGFF.

This clone was observed a single time. This rearrangement joins TRBV15 to TRBJ2-7, with D unclear. Trimming left V 0 bases short and J 3 bases short, with 6 bases between. The CDR3 contains 13 residues. CDR1 and CDR2 (germline): LNHNV, YYDKDF (reference sequence). The CDR3 region has the DNA TGTGCCACCAGCAGAGACAGGAGCTACGAGCAGTACTTC. Translating gives CATSRDRSYEQYF. Full variable domain (outside the CDR3, taken from reference TRBV15 and TRBJ2-7): DAMVIQNPRYQVTQFGKPVTLSCSQTLNHNVMYWYQQKSSQAPKLLFHYYDKDFNNEADTPDNFQSRRPNTSFCFLDIRSPGLGDTAMYLCATSRDRSYEQYFGPGTRLTVT.

This clone has a handful of counts. CDR3 loop: CASSPGQEIAKNIQYF. CDR3 nucleotide sequence: TGCGCCAGCAGCCCGGGACAGGAGATAGCCAAAAACATTCAGTACTTC. The rearrangement joins TRBV5-1 to TRBJ2-4; 8 bases align to TRBD1. The V gene's germline CDR1 is SGHRS and CDR2 YFSETQ. This CDR3 spans 16 amino acids. After removal of 4 bases from V and 0 bases from J, the junction contained 6 bases not matched to a gene. Together with reference TRBV5-1 and TRBJ2-4, the CDR3 gives the full variable domain: KAGVTQTPRYLIKTRGQQVTLSCSPISGHRSVSWYQQTPGQGLQFLFEYFSETQRNKGNFPGRFSGRQFSNSRSEMNVSTLELGDSALYLCASSPGQEIAKNIQYFGAGTRLSVL.

The chain has TRBV5-6 and TRBJ2-3; D unclear. The CDR3 is made up of 18 amino acids. With 1 base removed from V and 1 base from J, the gap between germline ends came to 19 bases. Germline V gene sequence: CDR1 SGHDT, CDR2 YYEEEE. The CDR3 DNA is TGTGCCAGCAGCTTGTCCGTCGTTAGGAGATCTGGCACAGATACGCAGTATTTT. Protein product: CASSLSVVRRSGTDTQYF.

This clone turned up a few times. The chain employs TRBV15 and TRBJ1-1; D is possibly TRBD1 (5 bases). V lost 3 bases, J lost 0 bases, and 11 bases lay in between. This CDR3 spans 15 amino acids. Germline CDR1 and CDR2: LNHNV and YYDKDF (reference sequence). The CDR3 coding sequence is TGTGCCACCAGCAGGCCGGGACTGATGAACACTGAAGCTTTCTTT. It is translated as CATSRPGLMNTEAFF.

This chain connects TRBV30 to TRBJ2-7; TRBD1 might be the D (6 bases). V lost 3 bases and J 0 bases, leaving 9 bases between the germline ends. The germline V gene encodes CDR1 GTSNPN and CDR2 SVGIG (reference sequence). CDR3 length: 13 amino acids. CDR3 sequence reads: CAWSKDSSYEQYF. The DNA for the CDR3 is TGTGCCTGGAGCAAGGACAGCTCCTACGAGCAGTACTTC.

This clone showed up just a few times. The V gene is TRBV5-1, the J gene TRBJ2-3; no definite D call. Germline V gene lookup returns CDR1 SGHRS and CDR2 YFSETQ. The V end was cut by 0 bases, the J end by 2 bases, with 7 bases between. This CDR3 has 14 amino acids. For the CDR3, the DNA is TGCGCCAGCAGCTTGGGACAAATCACAGATACGCAGTATTTT. Protein product: CASSLGQITDTQYF.

This clone was seen more than once but under ten times. This rearrangement joins TRBV18 to TRBJ2-1, with 10 bases identical to TRBD1. Germline trimming cut 3 bases from V and 5 bases from J; bases unmatched to any gene: 7. The CDR3 consists of 16 residues. Germline V gene sequence: CDR1 KGHSH, CDR2 LQKENI. In nucleotides, the CDR3 is TGTGCCAGCTCACCGCCGGGACAGGGGTGGAACAATGAGCAGTTCTTC. The encoded protein is CASSPPGQGWNNEQFF.

The sample holds a few counts of this clone. The chain is built from TRBV10-3 and TRBJ2-7; D might be TRBD1 (5 bases). This CDR3 contains 15 residues. The V end lost 3 bases, the J end lost 6 bases, and 18 bases lay between the germline ends. In germline, CDR1 is ENHRY, CDR2 SYGVKD. The CDR3 nucleotides read TGTGCCATCAGTGAACCTGGGGCCACCTCTGTCGAGCAGTACTTC. Translated, it gives CAISEPGATSVEQYF.

This chain links TRBV5-1 with TRBJ2-1, with D maybe TRBD2 (6 bases). Trimming took off 2 bases at V and 7 bases at J, with 19 bases between the two ends. Germline V gives CDR1 SGHRS, CDR2 YFSETQ. CDR3 length: 16 amino acids. The CDR3 DNA sequence: TGCGCCAGCAGCTTCAGACTGGGAGGAGAAACGAATGAGCAGTTCTTC. Translating it yields CASSFRLGGETNEQFF.

J is TRBJ2-3 and V is TRBV6-5; no clear D. The CDR3 has 15 amino acids. Germline CDR1 reads MNHEY; CDR2 reads SVGAGI. Trimming removed 5 bases from V and 2 bases from J, with 14 bases in between. DNA for the CDR3: TGTGCCAGCAGTCGGAGCGCGACTTACACAGATACGCAGTATTTT. Protein: CASSRSATYTDTQYF.

This chain connects TRBV7-2 to TRBJ2-1; TRBD2 aligns across 9 bases. Trimming removed 2 bases from V and 6 bases from J; junction bases left unmatched: 14. The CDR3 loop spans 18 amino acids. Per the germline V gene, CDR1 is SGHTA and CDR2 is FQGNSA. CDR3 nucleotides: TGTGCCAGCAGCTTAACTAGGTGGCGTCTAGCGGGAAGCAATGAGCAGTTCTTC. The encoded protein is CASSLTRWRLAGSNEQFF.

This clone occurred once. The V call is TRBV28, the J call TRBJ2-1, with D possibly TRBD2 on 5 matching bases. The CDR3 contains 12 residues. V was trimmed by 5 bases and J by 6 bases, leaving 8 bases between them. Germline V gene lookup returns CDR1 MDHEN and CDR2 SYDVKM. CDR3 region: CASSGGGNEQFF. Here the CDR3 DNA reads TGTGCCAGCAGTGGTGGAGGCAATGAGCAGTTCTTC. The variable domain in full, completed from reference TRBV28 and TRBJ2-1, reads DVKVTQSSRYLVKRTGEKVFLECVQDMDHENMFWYRQDPGLGLRLIYFSYDVKMKEKGDIPEGYSVSREKKERFSLILESASTNQTSMYLCASSGGGNEQFFGPGTRLTVL.

The chain carries TRBV30 and TRBJ1-5, with 7 bases that match TRBD1. The CDR3 has 14 residues. J gave up 7 bases and V 1 base, and 7 bases lay outside the gene matches. Germline values: CDR1 GTSNPN, CDR2 SVGIG (reference sequence). CDR3 amino acids: CAWSGRQGFQPQHF. CDR3 sequence (DNA): TGTGCCTGGAGTGGACGACAGGGTTTCCAGCCCCAGCATTTT.